The T cell receptor beta chain under discussion was sequenced for a study of T cells in Graves' hyperthyroidism and ophthalmopathy. Study background: Blood from the periphery was taken at initial diagnosis, before any treatment. Notes on the study in general: Also found in blood were most expanded thyroid clonotypes above 0.001.

TCR beta CDR3 regions were amplified from RNA. First-round RT-PCR with HTBI primers amplified the TCR CDR3 region. TCRdb re-analysed the multiplex PCR reads in MiXCR, keeping a single row per CDR3 protein. The table lists hundreds of thousands of distinct CDR3 sequences, 14% to 15% of them singletons. Turning to this clonotype: Its antigen is still unknown.

The CDR3 has 14 amino acids. Germline V gene lookup returns CDR1 MNHEY and CDR2 SVGAGI. V lost 2 bases, J lost 7 bases, and 5 bases stayed unmatched. Ophthalmopathy in the patients scored at least 3 on Clinical Activity Score and at least 4 on NOSPECS grade, lasting under 3 months. Based on clinical symptoms, serum thyroxine and TRAb, thyroid ultrasound and orbital computed tomography, diagnoses were reached. Source material: blood. The source is a man between 18 and 35 years old with Graves' ophthalmopathy. The chain uses TRBV6-5 and TRBJ2-1; 7 nucleotides agree with TRBD2. CDR3 loop: CASSYGGSRNEQFF. The CDR3 DNA follows: TGTGCCAGCAGTTACGGCGGGAGTAGGAATGAGCAGTTCTTC.